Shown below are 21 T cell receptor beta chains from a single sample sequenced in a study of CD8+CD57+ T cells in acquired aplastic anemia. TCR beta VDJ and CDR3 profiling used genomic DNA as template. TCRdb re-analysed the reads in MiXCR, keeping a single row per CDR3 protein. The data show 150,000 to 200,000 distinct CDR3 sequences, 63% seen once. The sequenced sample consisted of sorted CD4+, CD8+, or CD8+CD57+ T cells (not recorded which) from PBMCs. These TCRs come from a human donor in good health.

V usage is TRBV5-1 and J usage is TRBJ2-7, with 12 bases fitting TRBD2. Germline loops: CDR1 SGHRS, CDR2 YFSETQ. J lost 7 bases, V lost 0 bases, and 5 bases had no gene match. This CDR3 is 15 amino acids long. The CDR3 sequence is CASSLETSGGNEQYF. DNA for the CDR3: TGCGCCAGCAGCTTGGAGACTAGCGGGGGCAATGAGCAGTACTTC.

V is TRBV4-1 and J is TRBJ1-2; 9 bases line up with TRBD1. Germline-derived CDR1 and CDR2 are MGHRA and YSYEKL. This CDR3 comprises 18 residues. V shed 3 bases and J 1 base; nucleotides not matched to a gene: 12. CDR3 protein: CASSQLPSGTGINYGYTF. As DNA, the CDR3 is TGCGCCAGCAGCCAGCTCCCAAGCGGGACAGGGATTAACTATGGCTACACCTTC.

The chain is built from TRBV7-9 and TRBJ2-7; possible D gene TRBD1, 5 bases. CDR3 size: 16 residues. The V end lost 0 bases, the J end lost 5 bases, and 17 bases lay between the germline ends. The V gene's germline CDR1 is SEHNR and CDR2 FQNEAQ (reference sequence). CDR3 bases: TGTGCCAGCAGCTTAGCGGGGCAGGGAATTGCCCACGAGCAGTACTTC. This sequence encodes CASSLAGQGIAHEQYF.

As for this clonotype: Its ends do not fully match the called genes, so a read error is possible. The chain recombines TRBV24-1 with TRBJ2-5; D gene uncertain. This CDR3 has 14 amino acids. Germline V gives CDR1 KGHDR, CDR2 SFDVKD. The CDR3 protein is CATSDISNQETQYF. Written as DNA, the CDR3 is TGTGCCACCAGTGACATATCAAACCAGGAGACCCAGTACTTC.

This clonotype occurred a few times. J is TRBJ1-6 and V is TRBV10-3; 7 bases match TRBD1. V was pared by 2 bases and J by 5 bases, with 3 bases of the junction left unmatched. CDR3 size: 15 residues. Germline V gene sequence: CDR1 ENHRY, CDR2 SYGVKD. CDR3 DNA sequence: TGTGCCATCAGTGAGGGAGGGGGCAATAATTCACCCCTCCACTTT. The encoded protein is CAISEGGGNNSPLHF.

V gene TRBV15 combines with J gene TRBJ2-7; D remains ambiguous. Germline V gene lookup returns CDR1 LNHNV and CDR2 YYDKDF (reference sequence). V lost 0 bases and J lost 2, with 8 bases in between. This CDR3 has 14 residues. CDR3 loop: CATSREGFTYEQYF. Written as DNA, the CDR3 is TGTGCCACCAGCAGAGAAGGCTTCACCTACGAGCAGTACTTC.

CDR3 DNA: TGTGCCAGCAGCACAGGGGGGGTCGCCAATCAGCCCCAGCATTTT. Translated: CASSTGGVANQPQHF. This chain uses TRBV7-8 with TRBJ1-5, with 8 positions matching TRBD1. With V trimmed by 5 bases and J by 3 bases, 6 bases remained unmatched. Germline CDR1 reads SGHVS; CDR2 reads FQNEAQ. The CDR3 has 15 amino acids.

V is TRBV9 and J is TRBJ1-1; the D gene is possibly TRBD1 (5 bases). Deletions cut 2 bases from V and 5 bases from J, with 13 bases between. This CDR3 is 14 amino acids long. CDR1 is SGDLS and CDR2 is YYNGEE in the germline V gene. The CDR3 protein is CASSVGGVQTEAFF. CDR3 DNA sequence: TGTGCCAGCAGCGTCGGGGGAGTGCAAACTGAAGCTTTCTTT.

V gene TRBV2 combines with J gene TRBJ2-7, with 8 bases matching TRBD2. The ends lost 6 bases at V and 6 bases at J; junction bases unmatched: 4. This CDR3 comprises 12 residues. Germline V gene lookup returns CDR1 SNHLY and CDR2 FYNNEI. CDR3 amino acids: CASRAGAGEQYF. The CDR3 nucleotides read TGTGCCAGCAGAGCGGGAGCCGGCGAGCAGTACTTC. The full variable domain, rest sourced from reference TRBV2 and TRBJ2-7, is EPEVTQTPSHQVTQMGQEVILRCVPISNHLYFYWYRQILGQKVEFLVSFYNNEISEKSEIFDDQFSVERPDGSNFTLKIRSTKLEDSAMYFCASRAGAGEQYFGPGTRLTVT.

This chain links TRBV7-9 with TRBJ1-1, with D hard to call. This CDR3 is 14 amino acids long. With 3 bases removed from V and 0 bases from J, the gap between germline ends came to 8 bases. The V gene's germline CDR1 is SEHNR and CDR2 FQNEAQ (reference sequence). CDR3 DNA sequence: TGTGCCAGCAGCTTTTCGGACGTGAACACTGAAGCTTTCTTT. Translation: CASSFSDVNTEAFF.

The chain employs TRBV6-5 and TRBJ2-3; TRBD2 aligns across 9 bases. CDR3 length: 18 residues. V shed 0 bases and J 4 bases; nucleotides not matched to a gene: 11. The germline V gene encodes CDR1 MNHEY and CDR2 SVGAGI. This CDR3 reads CASSYSKFGGGAADTQYF. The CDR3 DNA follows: TGTGCCAGCAGTTACTCGAAGTTTGGCGGGGGGGCGGCAGATACGCAGTATTTT.

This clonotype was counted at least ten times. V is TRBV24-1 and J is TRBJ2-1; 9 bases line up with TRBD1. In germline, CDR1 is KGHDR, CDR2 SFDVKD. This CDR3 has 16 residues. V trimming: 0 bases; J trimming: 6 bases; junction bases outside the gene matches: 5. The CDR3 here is CATSDLHRGLVNEQFF. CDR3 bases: TGTGCCACCAGTGATTTGCACAGGGGGCTCGTCAATGAGCAGTTCTTC.

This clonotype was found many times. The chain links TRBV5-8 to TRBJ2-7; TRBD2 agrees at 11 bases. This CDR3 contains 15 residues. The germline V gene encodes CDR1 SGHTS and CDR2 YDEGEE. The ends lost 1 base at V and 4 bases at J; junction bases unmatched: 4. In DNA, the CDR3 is TGTGCCAGCAGCTTGACTAGCGGGAGTGGGTACGAGCAGTACTTC. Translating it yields CASSLTSGSGYEQYF. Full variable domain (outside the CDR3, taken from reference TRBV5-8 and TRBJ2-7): EAGVTQSPTHLIKTRGQQATLRCSPISGHTSVYWYQQALGLGLQFLLWYDEGEERNRGNFPPRFSGRQFPNYSSELNVNALELEDSALYLCASSLTSGSGYEQYFGPGTRLTVT.

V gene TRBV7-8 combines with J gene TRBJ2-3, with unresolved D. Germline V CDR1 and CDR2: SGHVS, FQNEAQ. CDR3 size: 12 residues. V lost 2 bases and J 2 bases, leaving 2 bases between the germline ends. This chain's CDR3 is CASSLLTDTQYF. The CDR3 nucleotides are TGTGCCAGCAGCTTACTCACAGATACGCAGTATTTT.

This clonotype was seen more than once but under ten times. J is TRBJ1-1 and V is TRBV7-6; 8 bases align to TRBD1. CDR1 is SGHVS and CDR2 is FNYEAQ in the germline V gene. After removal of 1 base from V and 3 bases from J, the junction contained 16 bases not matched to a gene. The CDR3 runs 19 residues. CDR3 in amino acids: CASSLEWGGTGLGDTEAFF. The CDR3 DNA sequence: TGTGCCAGCAGCTTAGAGTGGGGAGGGACAGGCCTAGGGGACACTGAAGCTTTCTTT.

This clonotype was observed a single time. Written as DNA, the CDR3 is TGTGCCAGCAGCCGTTTAGGGAACAACAATCAGCCCCAGCATTTT. Residues: CASSRLGNNNQPQHF. This chain connects TRBV6-5 to TRBJ1-5; D gene unclear. CDR3 size: 15 residues. Looked up from germline, CDR1 is MNHEY and CDR2 is SVGAGI. V lost 6 bases and J 3 bases, leaving 15 bases between the germline ends.

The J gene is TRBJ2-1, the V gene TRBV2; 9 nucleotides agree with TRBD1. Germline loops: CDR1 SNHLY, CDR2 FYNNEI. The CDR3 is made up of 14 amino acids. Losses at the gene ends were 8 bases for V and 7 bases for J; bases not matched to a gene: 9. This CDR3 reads CASWGQGFGNEQFF. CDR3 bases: TGTGCCAGCTGGGGACAGGGATTTGGGAATGAGCAGTTCTTC.

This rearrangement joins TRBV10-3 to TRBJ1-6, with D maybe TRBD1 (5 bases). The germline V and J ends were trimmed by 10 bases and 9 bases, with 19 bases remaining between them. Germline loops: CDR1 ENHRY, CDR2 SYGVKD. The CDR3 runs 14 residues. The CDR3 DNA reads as TGTGCCACGGGGGAAACAACCTCTCCTTCACCCCTCCACTTT. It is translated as CATGETTSPSPLHF.

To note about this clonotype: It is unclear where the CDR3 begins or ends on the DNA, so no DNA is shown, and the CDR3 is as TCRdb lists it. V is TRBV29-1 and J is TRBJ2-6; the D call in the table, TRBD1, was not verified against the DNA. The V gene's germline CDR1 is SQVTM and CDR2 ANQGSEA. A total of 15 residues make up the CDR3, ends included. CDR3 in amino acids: CSVDPVGTGADVLTF.

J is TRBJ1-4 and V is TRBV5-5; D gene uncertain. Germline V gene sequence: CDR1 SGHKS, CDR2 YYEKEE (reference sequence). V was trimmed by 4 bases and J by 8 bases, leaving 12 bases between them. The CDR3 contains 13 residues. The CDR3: CASSTDVQEKLFF. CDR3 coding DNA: TGTGCCAGCAGCACGGACGTTCAGGAAAAACTGTTTTTT.

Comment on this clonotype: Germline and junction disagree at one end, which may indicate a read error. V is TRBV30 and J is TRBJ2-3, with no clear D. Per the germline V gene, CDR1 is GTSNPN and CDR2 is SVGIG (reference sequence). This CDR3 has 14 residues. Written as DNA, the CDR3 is TGTGCTTGGAGTGAGTACTCCCGCACAGATACGCAGTATTTT. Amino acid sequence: CAWSEYSRTDTQYF.